This T cell receptor beta chain was identified in a study of regulatory T cells in long-lasting Graves disease. This clonotype was recorded at least ten times. Time point here: newly diagnosed GD, antithyroid drugs for less than 3 months. The TCR library was prepared using RNA isolated from PBMCs. Building the TCR beta libraries relied on iRepertoire HTBI primers, and CDR3 regions underwent Arm-PCR. TCRdb called the multiplex PCR reads again in MiXCR, with one record for every CDR3 protein. The sample lists 680,000 or so distinct CDR3 sequences; less than 20% were seen once. The CDR3 totals 13 residues. V shed 4 bases and J shed 6 bases, with 13 bases lying between them. The germline gives CDR1 SGDLS, CDR2 YYNGEE. A further study also used this sample, focusing on T cells in Graves' hyperthyroidism and ophthalmopathy.

The sample in question was peripheral blood mononuclear cells (PBMCs), obtained at new diagnosis, from a patient treated with antithyroid drugs. The sequence was obtained from a woman in her twenties or thirties with Graves disease. This sequence joins TRBV9 and TRBJ1-1; D ambiguous. The CDR3, as DNA: TGTGCCAGCAGCTCCCCACAAGCCCCTGAAGCTTTCTTT. As protein: CASSSPQAPEAFF.